A single sample is the source of the 13 T cell receptor beta chains below, sequenced in a study of neurological immune-mediated disorders. From the 5' RACE reads, TCRdb called clonotypes with MiXCR, one entry per CDR3 protein. Here the sample spans roughly 52,000 distinct CDR3 sequences, about 5.6% being singletons. Source material: CD4+ T cells from blood. The receptor set was obtained from a woman in her late teens or twenties with multiple sclerosis.

This clonotype is medium-sized within its sample. The chain links TRBV29-1 to TRBJ1-2, with D uncertain. The CDR3 consists of 12 residues. V was pared by 3 bases and J by 6 bases, with 11 bases between. Germline CDR1 and CDR2: SQVTM and ANQGSEA. CDR3 loop: CSVDGRINGYTF. CDR3 bases: TGCAGCGTTGACGGACGCATAAATGGCTACACCTTC.

This clonotype showed up many times. This chain connects TRBV7-6 to TRBJ1-5, with D unclear. The germline V and J ends were trimmed by 1 base and 7 bases, with 8 bases remaining between them. The CDR3 extends over 13 amino acids. Germline CDR1 SGHVS, CDR2 FNYEAQ. DNA of the CDR3: TGTGCCAGCAGCTTAGATTGGGGACAGCCCCAGCATTTT. This codes for CASSLDWGQPQHF.

Only a few counts were recorded for this clonotype. The CDR3 reads CASSSQEGTGIWETQYF. The CDR3 DNA reads TGTGCCAGCAGCTCCCAGGAGGGGACAGGGATTTGGGAGACCCAGTACTTC. The rearrangement uses TRBV11-2 and TRBJ2-5; 9 nucleotides line up with TRBD1. Losses at the gene ends were 4 bases for V and 5 bases for J; bases not matched to a gene: 14. This CDR3 has 17 amino acids. Germline CDR1 is SGHAT and CDR2 is FQNNGV.

The table lists this clonotype with a few counts. The chain recombines TRBV4-1 with TRBJ2-4; TRBD1 matches 10 bases. The CDR3 length is 14 residues. Germline V gene sequence: CDR1 MGHRA, CDR2 YSYEKL. V lost 4 bases and J lost 7; bases outside the gene matches: 4. DNA for the CDR3: TGCGCCAGCAGCCCTCCGGGACAGGGGAACATTCAGTACTTC. This translates into CASSPPGQGNIQYF.

This clonotype was picked up many times. J is TRBJ2-5 and V is TRBV11-2; 9 positions agree with TRBD2. The V gene's germline CDR1 is SGHAT and CDR2 FQNNGV. J gave up 4 bases and V 2 bases, and 8 bases lay outside the gene matches. This CDR3 region has 16 residues. This chain's CDR3 is CASSLTGGGAGETQYF. The CDR3 nucleotides are TGTGCCAGCAGCTTAACGGGCGGGGGGGCAGGAGAGACCCAGTACTTC.

There are many counts of this clonotype. The chain employs TRBV20-1 and TRBJ2-7; TRBD2 agrees at 8 bases. J gave up 0 bases and V 3 bases, and 4 bases lay outside the gene matches. The V gene's germline CDR1 is DFQATT and CDR2 SNEGSKA (reference sequence). CDR3 length: 14 residues. The CDR3: CSASSGVSSYEQYF. The CDR3 DNA reads as TGCAGTGCTAGTAGCGGGGTGAGCTCCTACGAGCAGTACTTC.

CDR3 in amino acids: CASSLSKVPDTQYF. The CDR3 region has the DNA TGCGCCAGCAGCTTGTCCAAGGTCCCAGATACGCAGTATTTT. This rearrangement joins TRBV5-1 to TRBJ2-3, with D uncertain. V dropped 1 base and J dropped 4 bases, with 10 bases sitting between them. The CDR3 is 14 residues long. Per the germline V gene, CDR1 is SGHRS and CDR2 is YFSETQ.

This clonotype was recorded many times. The V and J genes are TRBV29-1 and TRBJ2-3; 8 nucleotides line up with TRBD1. Germline values: CDR1 SQVTM, CDR2 ANQGSEA. The CDR3 runs 14 residues. After removal of 7 bases from V and 8 bases from J, the junction contained 14 bases not matched to a gene. The CDR3 spells CSGGQGGSSGTQYF. The CDR3 nucleotides are TGCAGCGGAGGACAGGGTGGGAGTTCTGGTACGCAGTATTTT.

The CDR3 here is CASSPNEWEGGYEQFF. For the CDR3, the DNA is TGTGCCAGCTCCCCCAATGAGTGGGAGGGGGGATATGAGCAGTTCTTC. The chain has TRBV12-3 or TRBV12-4 and TRBJ2-1; tentative D call: TRBD2 (7 bases). The CDR3 runs to 16 residues. V dropped 8 bases and J dropped 8 bases, with 25 bases sitting between them.

This clonotype was seen at least ten times. V and J are TRBV5-1 and TRBJ2-5; a possible D gene is TRBD1 (5 bases). This CDR3 spans 14 amino acids. Germline CDR1 is SGHRS and CDR2 is YFSETQ. Trimming pared 3 bases from V and 0 bases from J, leaving 9 bases between. The CDR3 loop reads CASSSRGNQETQYF. The CDR3 DNA reads as TGCGCCAGCAGCTCTAGGGGAAACCAAGAGACCCAGTACTTC.

This chain connects TRBV4-3 to TRBJ2-5; 8 nucleotides agree with TRBD2. J gave up 2 bases and V 2 bases, and 4 bases lay outside the gene matches. This CDR3 is built from 15 residues. Germline V gene sequence: CDR1 LGHNA, CDR2 YSLEER. The CDR3 here is CASSQTGGVQETQYF. In nucleotides, the CDR3 is TGCGCCAGCAGCCAAACGGGGGGGGTTCAAGAGACCCAGTACTTC.

There are many counts of this clonotype. An end of the junction does not agree with germline; a read error may underlie this. The chain uses TRBV7-7 and TRBJ2-1; 12 nucleotides match TRBD2. Germline CDR1 and CDR2: SSHAT and FNYEAQ (reference sequence). There are 14 residues in the CDR3. The CDR3 bases are TGTGCTAGCAGCTCTACTAGCGGGGGGCATGAGCAGTTCTTC. It translates to CASSSTSGGHEQFF.

This clonotype came up many times. The chain carries TRBV3-1 and TRBJ1-6; no reliable D call. V was trimmed by 1 base and J by 7 bases, leaving 14 bases between them. Germline V gene sequence: CDR1 LGHDT, CDR2 YNNKEL (reference sequence). The CDR3 is 16 amino acids. The CDR3, as DNA: TGTGCCAGCAGCCAAGTTCAAGCAGCGACAAATTCACCCCTCCACTTT. Its translation is CASSQVQAATNSPLHF.